A single sample is the source of the 29 T cell receptor beta chains below, sequenced in a study of shared clonotypes between healthy human individuals. Method: immunoSEQ multiplex PCR; TCRdb's copy keeps in-frame clones and lacks some. The sample shows roughly 640,000 clones, 95% to 98% of them seen only once. Sequencing was carried out using naive CD4+ T cells sorted from blood. Subset denoted: CD45RA+ positively selected. The receptor source for this set is a woman in her thirties in good health.

V is TRBV25-1 and J is TRBJ1-5; TRBD1 matches 8 bases. Trimming at V came to 4 bases and at J to 4 bases, leaving 9 bases not matched to a gene. This CDR3 contains 16 residues. The V gene's germline CDR1 is MGHDK and CDR2 SYGVNS. CDR3 sequence (DNA): TGTGCCAGCAGTGGACTCGGGACAGGCGAAAATCAGCCCCAGCATTTT. It specifies CASSGLGTGENQPQHF.

The chain joins TRBV5-1 to TRBJ2-1; D remains ambiguous. Trimming stripped 0 bases from V and 5 bases from J, with 9 bases between. Germline-derived CDR1 and CDR2 are SGHRS and YFSETQ. CDR3 length: 14 residues. The CDR3 here is CASSLVPANNEQFF. DNA for the CDR3: TGCGCCAGCAGCTTGGTGCCAGCCAACAATGAGCAGTTCTTC. Combining the CDR3 with reference TRBV5-1 and TRBJ2-1 gives the whole variable domain KAGVTQTPRYLIKTRGQQVTLSCSPISGHRSVSWYQQTPGQGLQFLFEYFSETQRNKGNFPGRFSGRQFSNSRSEMNVSTLELGDSALYLCASSLVPANNEQFFGPGTRLTVL.

The V gene is TRBV28, the J gene TRBJ1-2, with D possibly being TRBD1 (5 bases). The CDR3 sequence is 12 residues long. The germline gives CDR1 MDHEN, CDR2 SYDVKM. This chain's CDR3 is CALLRTNYGYTF. The DNA for the CDR3 is TGTGCTTTGCTACGGACAAACTATGGCTACACCTTC.

This sequence joins TRBV13 and TRBJ2-7; D call uncertain. CDR3 length equals 14 residues. The V end lost 1 base, the J end lost 5 bases, and 12 bases lay between the germline ends. Germline V lookup: CDR1 PRHDT, CDR2 FYEKMQ (reference sequence). As DNA, the CDR3 is TGTGCCAGCAGCTTAGAAGGTAGGAACCACGAGCAGTACTTC. Translating it yields CASSLEGRNHEQYF.

This chain joins TRBV28 and TRBJ2-5; D gene uncertain. The J call may be mistaken, given a closer DNA end match to TRBJ2-7. The CDR3 contains 15 residues. Per germline, CDR1 MDHEN and CDR2 SYDVKM. The CDR3 loop reads CASSSYPLTIYEQYF. The CDR3 DNA sequence: TGTGCCAGCAGTTCTTATCCGCTGACCATCTACGAGCAGTACTTC.

This clone was seen only once. This sequence joins TRBV1 and TRBJ2-5; no DNA check was done on the table's D call, TRBD2. TRBV1 is termed a pseudogene. This CDR3 region has 14 residues. DNA of the CDR3: TGCACCAAATACGGCCGGGAGAGTCGAGAGACCCAGTACTTC. Translation: CTKYGRESRETQYF.

V and J are TRBV4-2 and TRBJ2-5; D remains ambiguous. The CDR3 totals 11 residues. CDR1 and CDR2 (germline): LGHNA, YNFKEQ. Trimming stripped 5 bases from V and 4 bases from J, with 5 bases between. As DNA, the CDR3 is TGTGCCAGCAGCTTCCGAGAGACCCAGTACTTC. Protein sequence: CASSFRETQYF.

The sample holds one count of this clone. V gene TRBV19 combines with J gene TRBJ2-5, with D possibly being TRBD1 (6 bases). V was pared by 3 bases and J by 3 bases, with 11 bases between. Germline V gene data show CDR1 as LNHDA and CDR2 as SQIVND (reference sequence). This CDR3 region has 14 residues. Written as DNA, the CDR3 is TGTGCCAGTAGTATGCAGGGGAGAAAAGAGACCCAGTACTTC. Protein product: CASSMQGRKETQYF.

The table lists this clone with a count of one. This chain uses TRBV6-1 with TRBJ2-5; 8 nucleotides align to TRBD2. Trimming took 5 bases from V and 2 from J; bases not matched to a gene: 4. The CDR3 consists of 14 residues. Germline V lookup: CDR1 MNHNS, CDR2 SASEGT. The CDR3 here is CASSSGGMQETQYF. DNA of the CDR3: TGTGCCAGCAGTTCGGGGGGGATGCAAGAGACCCAGTACTTC.

The rearrangement links TRBV29-1 to TRBJ1-2; D is uncertain. CDR3 length: 11 amino acids. Per germline, CDR1 SQVTM and CDR2 ANQGSEA. V gave up 1 base and J gave up 6 bases, with 6 bases separating them. CDR3 nucleotides: TGCAGCGTTGAAGTGGCGAATGGCTACACCTTC. Translation gives CSVEVANGYTF.

Worth noting for this clone: The identical CDR3 is also encoded by other nucleotide sequences in the sample. The gene calls are TRBV18 and TRBJ2-2; D is uncertain. CDR1 KGHSH and CDR2 LQKENI come from the germline V gene. With 0 bases removed from V and 1 base from J, the gap between germline ends came to 0 bases. The CDR3 totals 13 residues. CDR3 amino acids: CASSPPNTGELFF. DNA for the CDR3: TGTGCCAGCTCACCACCGAACACCGGGGAGCTGTTTTTT.

This sequence joins TRBV28 and TRBJ1-4, with a tentative D call TRBD1 (5 bases). Trimming shortened V by 5 bases and J by 2 bases, and 15 bases separated the two germline ends. In germline, CDR1 is MDHEN, CDR2 SYDVKM. The CDR3 contains 16 residues. The CDR3 DNA reads as TGTGCCAGCAGTCAGCAGGGATTTGGGACTAATGAAAAACTGTTTTTT. Translated, it gives CASSQQGFGTNEKLFF. The complete variable domain, with remaining parts taken from reference TRBV28 and TRBJ1-4, reads DVKVTQSSRYLVKRTGEKVFLECVQDMDHENMFWYRQDPGLGLRLIYFSYDVKMKEKGDIPEGYSVSREKKERFSLILESASTNQTSMYLCASSQQGFGTNEKLFFGSGTQLSVL.

The rearrangement uses TRBV5-1 and TRBJ2-3, with TRBD1 matching 8 bases. The CDR3 is 18 amino acids. The V segment lost 3 bases and the J segment 0 bases; nucleotides outside the gene matches: 12. The germline V gene encodes CDR1 SGHRS and CDR2 YFSETQ. The CDR3 spells CASSSRITWDRSTDTQYF. Written as DNA, the CDR3 is TGCGCCAGCAGCTCGAGGATCACTTGGGACAGGAGCACAGATACGCAGTATTTT.

The V and J genes are TRBV19 and TRBJ2-2, with 8 positions matching TRBD1. This CDR3 comprises 17 residues. The junction had 12 bases not matched to a gene; V was cut back by 5 bases and J by 4 bases. Germline V gene lookup returns CDR1 LNHDA and CDR2 SQIVND (reference sequence). CDR3 sequence: CASSGSAGGVRTGELFF. In DNA form, the CDR3 reads TGTGCCAGTAGTGGATCGGCAGGGGGCGTTCGCACCGGGGAGCTGTTTTTT.

The chain employs TRBV27 and TRBJ2-6, with 11 bases fitting TRBD1. V was pared by 4 bases and J by 1 base, with 6 bases of the junction left unmatched. The length of the CDR3 is 18 residues. The V gene's germline CDR1 is MNHEY and CDR2 SMNVEV (reference sequence). The CDR3 nucleotides are TGTGCCAGCAGTTCGGGGACAGGGGGAGGTTCTGGGGCCAACGTCCTGACTTTC. This codes for CASSSGTGGGSGANVLTF.

The rearrangement joins TRBV18 to TRBJ2-2, with D tentatively TRBD2 (7 bases). The germline V gene encodes CDR1 KGHSH and CDR2 LQKENI. With 0 bases removed from V and 6 bases from J, the gap between germline ends came to 11 bases. The CDR3 contains 15 residues. In DNA form, the CDR3 reads TGTGCCAGCTCACCACCCGGCGGGGGCGCCGGGGAGCTGTTTTTT. Its protein product is CASSPPGGGAGELFF.

The V gene is TRBV5-4, the J gene TRBJ1-1; D ambiguous. In germline, CDR1 is SGHNT, CDR2 YYREEE (reference sequence). V dropped 0 bases and J dropped 0 bases, with 6 bases sitting between them. This CDR3 has 14 residues. CDR3 nucleotide sequence: TGTGCCAGCAGCTTGGGGGTTATGAACACTGAAGCTTTCTTT. As protein: CASSLGVMNTEAFF.

The V call is TRBV10-2, the J call TRBJ1-3, with D tentatively TRBD1 (6 bases). Trimming removed 5 bases at V and 3 bases at J, with 14 bases between. The germline gives CDR1 WSHSY, CDR2 SAAADI. There are 15 residues in the CDR3. The CDR3 region is CASSPGTTNGNTIYF. The CDR3 nucleotides read TGCGCCAGCAGTCCCGGGACAACCAATGGAAACACCATATATTTT.

This clone was counted a single time. The chain recombines TRBV25-1 with TRBJ2-7; D not certain. In germline, CDR1 is MGHDK, CDR2 SYGVNS. The CDR3 consists of 14 residues. V lost 6 bases and J lost 2, with 14 bases in between. The CDR3 loop reads CASSPEPVPYEQYF. The CDR3 region has the DNA TGTGCCAGCAGCCCGGAGCCCGTCCCCTACGAGCAGTACTTC.

The chain has TRBV5-1 and TRBJ2-2; weak D call: TRBD1 (9 bases). The CDR3 is 17 amino acids. In germline, CDR1 is SGHRS, CDR2 YFSETQ. V dropped 4 bases and J dropped 1 base, with 17 bases sitting between them. CDR3 sequence (DNA): TGCGCCAGCAGCCCCGGGAGGGACAGGGTGAACACCGGGGAGCTGTTTTTT. Translation: CASSPGRDRVNTGELFF.

The chain couples TRBV19 to TRBJ1-1; 7 nucleotides agree with TRBD1. Germline CDR1 and CDR2: LNHDA and SQIVND (reference sequence). This CDR3 has 14 amino acids. J lost 5 bases, V lost 4 bases, and 7 bases had no gene match. The CDR3 spells CASSTGTGETEAFF. For the CDR3, the DNA is TGTGCCAGTAGTACCGGAACAGGGGAGACTGAAGCTTTCTTT.

The chain joins TRBV4-1 to TRBJ2-7, with D tentatively TRBD1 (5 bases). The CDR3 length is 15 residues. Germline CDR1 reads MGHRA; CDR2 reads YSYEKL. The V end lost 4 bases, the J end lost 3 bases, and 16 bases lay between the germline ends. CDR3 sequence reads: CASSPQGLGRYEQYF. As DNA, the CDR3 is TGCGCCAGCAGCCCCCAGGGTCTTGGGCGCTACGAGCAGTACTTC.

The chain joins TRBV28 to TRBJ2-6; TRBD1 is a possible D gene (6 bases). Germline values: CDR1 MDHEN, CDR2 SYDVKM. CDR3 size: 15 residues. V was clipped by 9 bases and J by 2 bases, with 14 bases between them. CDR3 sequence: CASKTQGTGANVLTF. The CDR3 bases are TGTGCCAGTAAAACACAGGGTACTGGGGCCAACGTCCTGACTTTC. Filled out from reference TRBV28 and TRBJ2-6, the complete variable domain reads DVKVTQSSRYLVKRTGEKVFLECVQDMDHENMFWYRQDPGLGLRLIYFSYDVKMKEKGDIPEGYSVSREKKERFSLILESASTNQTSMYLCASKTQGTGANVLTFGAGSRLTVL.

The rearrangement uses TRBV28 and TRBJ1-1; D not resolved. The V gene's germline CDR1 is MDHEN and CDR2 SYDVKM. V was cut by 3 bases and J by 0 bases, with 5 bases left in between. CDR3 size: 13 residues. The CDR3 spells CASSFPMNTEAFF. The CDR3 DNA reads as TGTGCCAGCAGTTTTCCCATGAACACTGAAGCTTTCTTT.

In this sample, this clone turned up once. The rearrangement uses TRBV27 and TRBJ2-1; 11 positions match TRBD2. V was clipped by 6 bases and J by 5 bases; unmatched bases: 12. The CDR3 consists of 17 residues. The germline gives CDR1 MNHEY, CDR2 SMNVEV (reference sequence). CDR3 loop: CASSVSSLAGVHNEQFF. CDR3 sequence (DNA): TGTGCCAGCAGCGTTTCTTCACTAGCGGGAGTTCACAATGAGCAGTTCTTC.

The V call is TRBV10-2, the J call TRBJ2-7, with D perhaps being TRBD1 or TRBD2 (5 bases each). This CDR3 has 15 residues. The germline gives CDR1 WSHSY, CDR2 SAAADI. With 2 bases removed from V and 0 bases from J, the gap between germline ends came to 11 bases. This chain's CDR3 is CASSEPGTASYEQYF. Here the CDR3 DNA reads TGCGCCAGCAGTGAGCCCGGGACGGCCTCCTACGAGCAGTACTTC.

The chain carries TRBV6-5 and TRBJ2-1; 13 positions match TRBD2. V gave up 4 bases and J gave up 6 bases; unmatched junction bases: 6. The length of the CDR3 is 16 residues. In germline, CDR1 is MNHEY, CDR2 SVGAGI. CDR3 loop: CASSFLTSGRPNEQFF. The CDR3 nucleotides are TGTGCCAGCAGTTTCCTGACTAGCGGGAGGCCCAATGAGCAGTTCTTC.

CDR3 in amino acids: CASSEGVTEAFF. CDR3 nucleotide sequence: TGCGCCAGCAGTGAGGGGGTGACTGAAGCTTTCTTT. J is TRBJ1-1 and V is TRBV10-2; D unclear. This CDR3 is 12 amino acids long. Trimming removed 2 bases from V and 5 bases from J, with 6 bases in between. Germline V lookup: CDR1 WSHSY, CDR2 SAAADI.

The genes are TRBV4-1 and TRBJ1-5; 9 nucleotides agree with TRBD1. Germline V gene data show CDR1 as MGHRA and CDR2 as YSYEKL. V was pared by 1 base and J by 1 base, with 2 bases of the junction left unmatched. This CDR3 contains 16 residues. The CDR3, as DNA: TGCGCCAGCAGCCAAGCCGGGACAGGGAGCAATCAGCCCCAGCATTTT. Translating it yields CASSQAGTGSNQPQHF.